The 8 T cell receptor gamma chains below come from one sample, sequenced in a study of γδ T cells in repeated Plasmodium falciparum infection. TCRdb ran CATT on the multiplex PCR reads. Here the sample spans about 26,000 gamma-chain clones, 2.5% to 3.5% being singletons. Bulk repertoires came from Vgamma9/Vdelta2+ or Vdelta2-negative gammadelta T cells flow-sorted from PBMC. Specimen: gamma-delta T cells from blood. The receptors stem from a pool of human donors (malaria-infected and uninfected, not separated).

This clone was seen more than once but under ten times. It is likely a read error: a sequence one base away is far more abundant. No J gene was called, and the V gene is TRGV4. Germline V gives CDR1 EGSTGY, CDR2 YDSYTSSV. There are 14 residues in the CDR3. The chain's CDR3 is CATWDGGDYYKKLF. For the CDR3, the DNA is TGTGCCACCTGGGATGGCGGGGATTATTATAAGAAGCTCTTT.

This clone turned up a few times. TCRdb pairs this DNA with a much larger clone's protein that differs at residue 8, likely a read error; the protein shown was translated from the DNA. J is TRGJP and V is TRGV9. Here the J gene came from matching the DNA to germline, since TCRdb omits it. This CDR3 is built from 18 residues. Trimming at V came to 3 bases and at J to 7 bases, leaving 12 bases not matched to a gene. Per germline, CDR1 GITISATS and CDR2 ISYDGTV (reference sequence). The CDR3 loop is CALWETAGTELGKKIKVF. In DNA, the CDR3 is TGTGCCTTGTGGGAGACCGCAGGCACGGAGTTGGGCAAAAAAATCAAGGTATTT.

This clone was observed at least ten times. Germline and junction disagree at one end, which may indicate a read error. V gene TRGV4 combines with J gene TRGJ1 or TRGJ2. The CDR3 is made up of 12 amino acids. Germline CDR1 is EGSTGY and CDR2 is YDSYTSSV. The CDR3 reads CATFGVYYKKLF. CDR3 coding DNA: TGTGCCACCTTCGGGGTGTATTATAAGAAACTTTTT.

This clone was detected a few times. A far more abundant clone sits one base away, making this likely a read error. The J segment was not called; the V segment is TRGV4. In germline, CDR1 is EGSTGY, CDR2 YDSYTSSV. The CDR3 has 10 amino acids. This CDR3 reads CATWDWPKLF. CDR3 nucleotides: TGTGCCACCTGGGACTGGCCCAAACTCTTC.

On this clone itself: The protein recorded in TCRdb matches a much larger clone and deviates from this DNA's translation at residue 4, suggesting a read error; the protein here is obtained by translating the DNA. The V and J genes are TRGV4 and TRGJ1 or TRGJ2. Here the J gene came from matching the DNA to germline, since TCRdb omits it. CDR3 length: 13 residues. With V trimmed by 7 bases and J by 7 bases, 13 bases remained unmatched. Germline loops: CDR1 EGSTGY, CDR2 YDSYTSSV. Here the CDR3 reads CATCDNPIYKKLF. CDR3 nucleotide sequence: TGTGCCACCTGTGATAACCCTATCTATAAGAAACTCTTT.

Ten or more counts support this clone. The TCRdb protein comes from a much larger clone and disagrees with this DNA's translation at residue 4, likely due to a read error; the protein given here is derived from the DNA. The chain links TRGV9 to TRGJP. TCRdb carries no J gene annotation; the J gene was assigned here by matching the DNA with germline. Germline CDR1 and CDR2: GITISATS and ISYDGTV (reference sequence). CDR3 length: 17 residues. The CDR3 protein is CALREDSQELGKKIKVF. CDR3 bases: TGTGCCTTGCGGGAGGACTCGCAAGAGTTGGGCAAAAAAATCAAGGTATTT.

This clone was picked up a small number of times. The protein held in TCRdb is that of a much larger clone and does not match this DNA's translation at residue 8, likely because of a read error; the protein shown is translated from the DNA. The CDR3 is CALWSLTSYYKKLF. CDR3 DNA sequence: TGTGCCTTGTGGAGTTTGACGAGTTATTATAAGAAACTCTTT. The chain is built from TRGV9 and TRGJ1 or TRGJ2. TCRdb supplies no J gene; here it was assigned by aligning the nucleotide sequence to germline. This CDR3 region has 14 residues. V lost 6 bases to trimming and J lost 3 bases; unmatched junction nucleotides: 11. CDR1 and CDR2 from the germline V gene are GITISATS and ISYDGTV (reference sequence).

This clone has only a few counts. The TCRdb record carries a much larger clone's protein, which differs from this DNA's translation at residue 14; a read error is the likely cause, and the protein listed here is the DNA translation. The rearrangement links TRGV9 to TRGJP. The J gene, absent from TCRdb, was called here by matching the DNA to germline. The CDR3 is 18 amino acids. Germline V lookup: CDR1 GITISATS, CDR2 ISYDGTV (reference sequence). The CDR3 loop reads CALWEVHPQELGKEIKVF. The CDR3 region has the DNA TGTGCCTTGTGGGAGGTTCATCCTCAAGAGTTGGGCAAAGAAATCAAGGTATTT.